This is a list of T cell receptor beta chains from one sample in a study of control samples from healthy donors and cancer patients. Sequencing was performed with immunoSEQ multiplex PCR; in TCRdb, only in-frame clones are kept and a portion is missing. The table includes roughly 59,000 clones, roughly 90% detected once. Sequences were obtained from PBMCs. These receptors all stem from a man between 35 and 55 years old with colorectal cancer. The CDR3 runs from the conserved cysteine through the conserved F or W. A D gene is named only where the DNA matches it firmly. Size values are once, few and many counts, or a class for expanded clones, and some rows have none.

DNA: TGTGCCAGCAGCCCGATCAGGGGGCGCAATGAGCAGTTCTTC; CDR3: CASSPIRGRNEQFF; J: TRBJ2-1; size: .; D: TRBD1; V: TRBV13
DNA: TGTGCCAGCAGTTTGACAGGGTTCCACGAGCAGTACTTC; CDR3: CASSLTGFHEQYF; J: TRBJ2-7; size: .; D: TRBD1; V: TRBV6-5
DNA: TGTGCCAGCAGTTACGGGGGACAGCCCCAGCATTTT; CDR3: CASSYGGQPQHF; J: TRBJ1-5; size: .; D: .; V: TRBV6-2/TRBV6-3
DNA: TGCGCCAGCAGCTTGGAAGGCCTCTACGAGCAGTACTTC; CDR3: CASSLEGLYEQYF; J: TRBJ2-7; size: .; D: .; V: TRBV5-1
DNA: TGTGCCAGCAGCCGGAGGGACAGCTTGTACACTGAAGCTTTCTTT; CDR3: CASSRRDSLYTEAFF; J: TRBJ1-1; size: .; D: TRBD1; V: TRBV3-1/TRBV3-2
DNA: TGTGCCAGCAGTCCGTCCGGAAACACCATATATTTT; CDR3: CASSPSGNTIYF; J: TRBJ1-3; size: few; D: .; V: TRBV12-3/TRBV12-4
DNA: TGTGCCAGCAGCTTAAGGGACTACTGGGGAGCAGGGGAGCTGTTTTTT; CDR3: CASSLRDYWGAGELFF; J: TRBJ2-2; size: .; D: TRBD2; V: TRBV7-9
DNA: TGTGCCAGCAGTCGTCGAGAGACGGACACTGAAGCTTTCTTT; CDR3: CASSRRETDTEAFF; J: TRBJ1-1; size: few; D: .; V: TRBV27
DNA: TGTGCCTGGGGCCCCCTTACCGGGTTCACTGAAGCTTTCTTT; CDR3: CAWGPLTGFTEAFF; J: TRBJ1-1; size: .; D: .; V: TRBV30
DNA: TGTGCCAGCAGCGTAACTAGCGGGGGATACACAGATACGCAGTATTTT; CDR3: CASSVTSGGYTDTQYF; J: TRBJ2-3; size: .; D: TRBD2; V: TRBV9
DNA: TGTGCCTGGATTCCGACAGGGGGGTCCTACGAGCAGTACTTC; CDR3: CAWIPTGGSYEQYF; J: TRBJ2-7; size: once; D: TRBD1; V: TRBV30
DNA: TGTGCCAGCAGCCAAGATCGGACGAATAATGGCTACACCTTC; CDR3: CASSQDRTNNGYTF; J: TRBJ1-2; size: once; D: .; V: TRBV14
DNA: TGTGCCAGCAGTGAAGTCGCGACAGGGCCGATGAACGAGCAGTACTTC; CDR3: CASSEVATGPMNEQYF; J: TRBJ2-7; size: .; D: TRBD1; V: TRBV6-1
DNA: TGTGCCAGCAGCTTAGCACTTTTTGGGGGGGGTGTTTCGGAGACCCAGTACTTC; CDR3: CASSLALFGGGVSETQYF; J: TRBJ2-5; size: .; D: TRBD2; V: TRBV7-7
DNA: TGTGCCAGTAGTGGTAGTTCGGCAGTCGTAAATGAAAAACTGTTTTTT; CDR3: CASSGSSAVVNEKLFF; J: TRBJ1-4; size: .; D: .; V: TRBV19
DNA: .; CDR3: CAISESAATVGFGTF; J: TRBJ1-2; size: .; D: .; V: TRBV10-3
DNA: TGTGCCAGCAGCCGGGGAGCATTTAACTATGGCTACACCTTC; CDR3: CASSRGAFNYGYTF; J: TRBJ1-2; size: .; D: .; V: TRBV3-1/TRBV3-2
DNA: TGTTCCAGCAGCTTAGGGGTAGGGAAGAACACTGAAGCTTTCTTT; CDR3: CSSSLGVGKNTEAFF; J: TRBJ1-1; size: .; D: .; V: TRBV13
DNA: TGTGCCAGCTCACCAGGCGGGGGCTACTCCTACGAGCAGTACTTC; CDR3: CASSPGGGYSYEQYF; J: TRBJ2-7; size: .; D: .; V: TRBV18
DNA: TGTGCCAGCAGCTACCAAGGGACGTTTGATACGCAGTATTTT; CDR3: CASSYQGTFDTQYF; J: TRBJ2-3; size: .; D: .; V: TRBV7-3
DNA: TGTGCCAGCAGTTTGTCACGTGAAAAACTGTTTTTT; CDR3: CASSLSREKLFF; J: TRBJ1-4; size: .; D: .; V: TRBV2
DNA: TGTGCCAGCAGCTCTGGAGGGATCCCCCAAGAGACCCAGTACTTC; CDR3: CASSSGGIPQETQYF; J: TRBJ2-5; size: .; D: .; V: TRBV6-5
DNA: TGCGCCAGTAGGTCAGGGCTAGGGAACACCGGGGAGCTGTTTTTT; CDR3: CASRSGLGNTGELFF; J: TRBJ2-2; size: once; D: .; V: TRBV4-1
DNA: TGTGCCAGCAGCTTGATTTACGGAGGAGGGGTGGGTGAAAAACTGTTTTTT; CDR3: CASSLIYGGGVGEKLFF; J: TRBJ1-4; size: .; D: .; V: TRBV11-2
DNA: TGTGCCACCATACCGGGACAAGACTATGGCTACACCTTC; CDR3: CATIPGQDYGYTF; J: TRBJ1-2; size: .; D: .; V: TRBV21-1
DNA: TGTGCCAGCAGCCAAGGGGGGCAGGGGAGGGGTGAGGCTTTCTTT; CDR3: CASSQGGQGRGEAFF; J: TRBJ1-1; size: .; D: .; V: TRBV3-1/TRBV3-2
DNA: TGTGCCAGCAGCCAGGACAGGGCTATGTACGAGCAGTACTTC; CDR3: CASSQDRAMYEQYF; J: TRBJ2-7; size: .; D: TRBD1; V: TRBV6-2/TRBV6-3
DNA: TGTGCCAGCAGTGAAGAAGGTGCGGTTTTCACTGAGCAGTTCTTC; CDR3: CASSEEGAVFTEQFF; J: TRBJ2-1; size: once; D: .; V: TRBV6-1
DNA: TGTGCCAGCAGCGACGGACAGAGCTCCTACAATGAGCAGTTCTTC; CDR3: CASSDGQSSYNEQFF; J: TRBJ2-1; size: .; D: .; V: TRBV7-9
DNA: TGCGCCAGCAGCTTGGCCCATAAGGCTCCTAGCACAGATACGCAGTATTTT; CDR3: CASSLAHKAPSTDTQYF; J: TRBJ2-3; size: .; D: .; V: TRBV5-1
DNA: TGTGCCAGCAGCCACCCCTTGGCTGAAGCTTTCTTT; CDR3: CASSHPLAEAFF; J: TRBJ1-1; size: once; D: .; V: TRBV7-8
DNA: TGTGCCAGCAGCCAAACTATGTACTCCTACGAGCAGTACTTC; CDR3: CASSQTMYSYEQYF; J: TRBJ2-7; size: once; D: .; V: TRBV3-1/TRBV3-2
DNA: TGTGCCAGCAGCCTATCTGAGGCATCTGGCTACACCTTC; CDR3: CASSLSEASGYTF; J: TRBJ1-2; size: .; D: .; V: TRBV4-2
DNA: TGTGCCAGCAGTCCCGGACAGGGGGGGTACACTGAAGCTTTCTTT; CDR3: CASSPGQGGYTEAFF; J: TRBJ1-1; size: .; D: TRBD1; V: TRBV5-4
DNA: TGTGCCAGCAGCGTAGAAGGTTACAGCAATCAGCCCCAGCATTTT; CDR3: CASSVEGYSNQPQHF; J: TRBJ1-5; size: .; D: .; V: TRBV9
DNA: TGTGCCAGTGCCTATCTGGGCACTGAAGCTTTCTTT; CDR3: CASAYLGTEAFF; J: TRBJ1-1; size: .; D: .; V: TRBV19
DNA: TGTGCCAGCAGCGTAGGGGTTAGCGGGGGGATTAAAGAGACCCAGTACTTC; CDR3: CASSVGVSGGIKETQYF; J: TRBJ2-5; size: .; D: TRBD2; V: TRBV9
DNA: TGTGCCAGCAGCTTGTTGCAGGGTGGAGGCACCGGGGAGCTGTTTTTT; CDR3: CASSLLQGGGTGELFF; J: TRBJ2-2; size: .; D: .; V: TRBV5-8
DNA: TGTGCCAGCAGTCCCCTTTACACTGAAGCTTTCTTT; CDR3: CASSPLYTEAFF; J: TRBJ1-1; size: .; D: .; V: TRBV6-5
DNA: TGTGCCACCCAGGGGAAAAACACCATATATTTT; CDR3: CATQGKNTIYF; J: TRBJ1-3; size: .; D: .; V: TRBV28
DNA: TGCGCCAGCAGCCCTGAGAGCCCGGGAGGGGAGACCCAGTACTTC; CDR3: CASSPESPGGETQYF; J: TRBJ2-5; size: once; D: TRBD2; V: TRBV5-1
DNA: TGTGCCAGCAAAGGTCTAGCGGTGGGGGAGACCCAGTACTTC; CDR3: CASKGLAVGETQYF; J: TRBJ2-5; size: .; D: TRBD2; V: TRBV27
DNA: TGTGCCAGCAACGTCCTCGATGGAGATACGCAGTATTTT; CDR3: CASNVLDGDTQYF; J: TRBJ2-3; size: .; D: .; V: TRBV7-3